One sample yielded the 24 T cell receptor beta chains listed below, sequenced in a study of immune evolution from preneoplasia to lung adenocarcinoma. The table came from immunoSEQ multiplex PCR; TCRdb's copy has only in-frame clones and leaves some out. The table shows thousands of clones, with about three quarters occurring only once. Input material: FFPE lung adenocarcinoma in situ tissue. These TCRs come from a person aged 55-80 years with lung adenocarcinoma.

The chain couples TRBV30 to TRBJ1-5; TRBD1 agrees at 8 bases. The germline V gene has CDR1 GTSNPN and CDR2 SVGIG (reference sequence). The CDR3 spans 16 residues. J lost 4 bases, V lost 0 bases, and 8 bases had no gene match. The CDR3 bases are TGTGCCTGGAGTGTACGGGCAGGGGGCTTGAATCAGCCCCAGCATTTT. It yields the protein CAWSVRAGGLNQPQHF.

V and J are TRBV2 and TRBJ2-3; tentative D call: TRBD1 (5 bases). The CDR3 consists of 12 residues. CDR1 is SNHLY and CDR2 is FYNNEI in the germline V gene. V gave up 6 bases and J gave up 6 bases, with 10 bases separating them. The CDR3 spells CASRRGRDTQYF. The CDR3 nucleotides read TGTGCCAGCAGAAGGGGCAGGGATACGCAGTATTTT.

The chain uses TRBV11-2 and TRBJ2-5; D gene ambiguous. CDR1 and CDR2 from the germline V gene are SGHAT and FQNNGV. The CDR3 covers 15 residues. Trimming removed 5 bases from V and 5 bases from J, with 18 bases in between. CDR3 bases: TGTGCCAGCAGCACGCCGCTAACGGCCGGGGAGACCCAGTACTTC. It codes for CASSTPLTAGETQYF.

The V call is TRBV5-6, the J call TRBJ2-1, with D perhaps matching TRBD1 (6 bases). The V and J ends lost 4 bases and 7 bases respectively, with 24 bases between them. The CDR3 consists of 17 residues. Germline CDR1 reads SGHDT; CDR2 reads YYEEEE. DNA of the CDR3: TGTGCCAGCAGCCCCTACCACGTTTCCCTTCAGGGGAATGAGCAGTTCTTC. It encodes CASSPYHVSLQGNEQFF.

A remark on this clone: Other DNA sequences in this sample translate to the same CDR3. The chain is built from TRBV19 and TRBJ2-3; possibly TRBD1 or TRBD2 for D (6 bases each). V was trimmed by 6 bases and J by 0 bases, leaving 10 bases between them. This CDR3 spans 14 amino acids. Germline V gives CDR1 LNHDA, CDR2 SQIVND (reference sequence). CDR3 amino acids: CASSRGGSTDTQYF. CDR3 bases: TGTGCCAGTAGCCGAGGGGGGAGCACAGATACGCAGTATTTT.

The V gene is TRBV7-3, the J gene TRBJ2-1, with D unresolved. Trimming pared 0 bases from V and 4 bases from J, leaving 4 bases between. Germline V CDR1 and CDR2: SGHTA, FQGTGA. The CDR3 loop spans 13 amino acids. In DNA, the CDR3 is TGTGCCAGCAGCTTAACAGAATACAATGAGCAGTTCTTC. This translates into CASSLTEYNEQFF.

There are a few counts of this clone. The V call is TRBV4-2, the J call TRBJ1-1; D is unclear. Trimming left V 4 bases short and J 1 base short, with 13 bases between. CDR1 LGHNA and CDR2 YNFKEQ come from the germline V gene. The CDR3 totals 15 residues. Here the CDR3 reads CASSLEARANTEAFF. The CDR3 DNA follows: TGTGCCAGCAGCCTTGAGGCACGGGCGAACACTGAAGCTTTCTTT.

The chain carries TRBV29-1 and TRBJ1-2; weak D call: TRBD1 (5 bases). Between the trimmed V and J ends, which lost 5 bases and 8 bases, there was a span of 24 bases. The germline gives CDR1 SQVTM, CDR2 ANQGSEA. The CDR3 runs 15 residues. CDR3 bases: TGCAGCGTTAATCCCAGGGCAGGGCGAGCGAAAGGCTACACCTTC. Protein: CSVNPRAGRAKGYTF.

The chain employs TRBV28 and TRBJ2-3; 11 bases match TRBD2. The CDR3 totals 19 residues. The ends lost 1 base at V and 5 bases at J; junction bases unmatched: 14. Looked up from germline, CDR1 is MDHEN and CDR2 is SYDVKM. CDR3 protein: CASSLSPVAGGRRGDTQYF. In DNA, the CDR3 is TGTGCCAGCAGTTTATCCCCAGTAGCGGGGGGGCGTCGAGGAGATACGCAGTATTTT.

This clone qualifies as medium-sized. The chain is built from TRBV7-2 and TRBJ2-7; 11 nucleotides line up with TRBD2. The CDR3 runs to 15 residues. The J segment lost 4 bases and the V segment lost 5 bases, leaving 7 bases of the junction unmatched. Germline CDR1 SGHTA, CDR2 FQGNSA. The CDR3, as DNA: TGTGCCAGCAGCCCGGGTTCTAGCGGGGGGTACGAGCAGTACTTC. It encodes CASSPGSSGGYEQYF.

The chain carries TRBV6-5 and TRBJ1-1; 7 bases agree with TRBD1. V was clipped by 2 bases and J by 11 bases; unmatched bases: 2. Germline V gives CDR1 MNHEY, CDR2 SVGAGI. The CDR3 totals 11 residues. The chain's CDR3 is CASSYTGVAFF. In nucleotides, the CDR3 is TGTGCCAGCAGTTACACAGGGGTGGCTTTCTTT.

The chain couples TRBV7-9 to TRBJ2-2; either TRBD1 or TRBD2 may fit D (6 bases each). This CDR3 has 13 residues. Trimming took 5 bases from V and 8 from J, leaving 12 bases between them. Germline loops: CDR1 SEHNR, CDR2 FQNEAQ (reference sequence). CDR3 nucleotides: TGTGCCAGCAGCCGTGGGGGGCCAGGGGAGCTGTTTTTT. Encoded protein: CASSRGGPGELFF.

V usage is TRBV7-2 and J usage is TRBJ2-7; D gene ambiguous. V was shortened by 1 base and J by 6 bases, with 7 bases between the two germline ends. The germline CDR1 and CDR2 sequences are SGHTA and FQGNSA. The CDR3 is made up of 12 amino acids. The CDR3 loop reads CASSLDRVEQYF. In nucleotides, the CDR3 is TGTGCCAGCAGCTTAGATAGGGTCGAGCAGTACTTC.

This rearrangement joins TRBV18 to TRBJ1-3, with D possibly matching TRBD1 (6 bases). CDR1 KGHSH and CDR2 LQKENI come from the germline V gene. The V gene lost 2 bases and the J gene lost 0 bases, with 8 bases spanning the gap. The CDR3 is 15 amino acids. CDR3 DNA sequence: TGTGCCAGCTCACCATCCAGGGGCTCTGGAAACACCATATATTTT. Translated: CASSPSRGSGNTIYF.

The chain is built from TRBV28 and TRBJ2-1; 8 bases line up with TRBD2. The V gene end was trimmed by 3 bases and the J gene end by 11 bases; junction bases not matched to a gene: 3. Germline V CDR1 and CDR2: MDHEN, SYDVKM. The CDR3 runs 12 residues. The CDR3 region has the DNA TGTGCCAGCAGTTTTGGCGGGGGGAAGCAGTTCTTC. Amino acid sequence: CASSFGGGKQFF.

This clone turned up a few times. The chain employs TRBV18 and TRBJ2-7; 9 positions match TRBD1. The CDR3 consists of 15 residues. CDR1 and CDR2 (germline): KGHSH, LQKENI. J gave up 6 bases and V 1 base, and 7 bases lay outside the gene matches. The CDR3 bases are TGTGCCAGCTCACCACTTGGACAGGGGTCGTCCGAGCAGTACTTC. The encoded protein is CASSPLGQGSSEQYF.

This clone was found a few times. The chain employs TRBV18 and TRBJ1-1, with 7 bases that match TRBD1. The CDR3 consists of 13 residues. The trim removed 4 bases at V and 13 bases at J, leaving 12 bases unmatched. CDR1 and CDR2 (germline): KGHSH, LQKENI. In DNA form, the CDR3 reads TGTGCCAGCTCACTCCAGGGGGGTAGGGATGGTTTCTTT. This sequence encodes CASSLQGGRDGFF.

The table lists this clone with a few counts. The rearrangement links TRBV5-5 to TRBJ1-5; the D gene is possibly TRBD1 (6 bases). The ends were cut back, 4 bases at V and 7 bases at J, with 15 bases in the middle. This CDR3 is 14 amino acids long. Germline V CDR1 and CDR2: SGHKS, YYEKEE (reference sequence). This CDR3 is CASSADSGEQPQHF. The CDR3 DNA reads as TGTGCCAGCAGCGCGGACAGCGGGGAACAGCCCCAGCATTTT.

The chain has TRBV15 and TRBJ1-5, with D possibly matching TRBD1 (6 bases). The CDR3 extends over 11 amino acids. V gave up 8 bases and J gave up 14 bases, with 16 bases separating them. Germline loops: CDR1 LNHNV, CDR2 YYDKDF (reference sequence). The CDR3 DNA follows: TGTGCCACCGCGGACAGCCAGGGGAAGCATTTT. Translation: CATADSQGKHF.

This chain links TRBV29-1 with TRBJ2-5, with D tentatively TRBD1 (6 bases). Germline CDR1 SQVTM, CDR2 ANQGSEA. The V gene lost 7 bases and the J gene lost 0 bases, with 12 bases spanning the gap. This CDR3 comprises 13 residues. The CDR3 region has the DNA TGCAGCGCCGCCGACAGGTACCAAGAGACCCAGTACTTC. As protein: CSAADRYQETQYF.

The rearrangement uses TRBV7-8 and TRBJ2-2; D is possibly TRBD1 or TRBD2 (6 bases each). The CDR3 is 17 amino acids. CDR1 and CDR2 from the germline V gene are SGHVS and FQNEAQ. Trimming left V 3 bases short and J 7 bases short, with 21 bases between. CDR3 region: CASSLLGGPQQGGELFF. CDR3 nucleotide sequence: TGTGCCAGCAGCTTGTTAGGGGGGCCCCAACAGGGCGGGGAGCTGTTTTTT.

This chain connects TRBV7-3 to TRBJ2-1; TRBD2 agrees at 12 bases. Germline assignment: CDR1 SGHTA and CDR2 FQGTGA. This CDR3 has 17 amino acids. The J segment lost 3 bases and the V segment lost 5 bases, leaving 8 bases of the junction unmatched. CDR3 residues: CASSPNPGLAGYNEQFF. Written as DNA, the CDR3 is TGTGCCAGCAGCCCAAACCCGGGACTAGCGGGCTACAATGAGCAGTTCTTC.

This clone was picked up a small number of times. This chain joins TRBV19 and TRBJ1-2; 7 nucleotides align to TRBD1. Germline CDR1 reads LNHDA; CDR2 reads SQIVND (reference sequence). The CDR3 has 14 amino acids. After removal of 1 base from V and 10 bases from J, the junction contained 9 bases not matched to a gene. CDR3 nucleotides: TGTGCCAGTAGTATAGGTTCGCGACAGGGATCCTACACCTTC. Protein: CASSIGSRQGSYTF.

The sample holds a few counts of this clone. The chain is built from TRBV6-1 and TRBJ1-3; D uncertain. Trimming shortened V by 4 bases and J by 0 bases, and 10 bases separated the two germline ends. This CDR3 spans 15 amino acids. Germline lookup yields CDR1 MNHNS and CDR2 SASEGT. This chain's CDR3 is CASSAAGSSGNTIYF. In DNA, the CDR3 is TGTGCCAGCAGTGCGGCAGGTTCCTCTGGAAACACCATATATTTT.